A selection of T cell receptor beta chains follows, all from one sample in a study of T cells in Graves' hyperthyroidism and ophthalmopathy. Each CDR3 protein is one row after TCRdb ran MiXCR on the multiplex PCR reads. The sample holds around 190,000 distinct CDR3 sequences; around 16% are singletons and the top ten take over 45%. Sequencing was carried out using blood. All receptors derive from a woman aged 50 to 60 with Graves' hyperthyroidism. CDR3s include the opening cysteine and the closing phenylalanine or tryptophan. Each record gives: clone size, J gene, D gene, CDR3 length, V gene, CDR3 protein, CDR3 DNA. The D gene is left open where the match is weak. Clone size, where shown, is once, few, many, or a class for clones that have expanded.

size: many; J: TRBJ1-2; D: NA; length: 12; V: TRBV28; CDR3: CASRIEGYGYTF; DNA: TGTGCCAGTCGGATTGAGGGCTATGGCTACACCTTC
size: many; J: TRBJ2-2; D: TRBD1; length: 17; V: TRBV7-3; CDR3: CASSSSWDREYTGELFF; DNA: TGTGCCAGCAGCTCCAGCTGGGACAGGGAATACACCGGGGAGCTGTTTTTT
size: few; J: TRBJ1-1; D: NA; length: 13; V: TRBV6-1; CDR3: CASTGELNTEAFF; DNA: TGTGCCAGCACCGGAGAATTGAACACTGAAGCTTTCTTT
size: few; J: TRBJ2-4; D: NA; length: 13; V: TRBV30; CDR3: CAWSEAGWNIQYF; DNA: TGTGCCTGGAGTGAAGCAGGGTGGAACATTCAGTACTTC
size: many; J: TRBJ2-7; D: NA; length: 12; V: TRBV3-1; CDR3: CASSQGPYEQYF; DNA: TGTGCCAGCAGCCAGGGACCATACGAGCAGTACTTC
size: many; J: TRBJ1-5; D: NA; length: 14; V: TRBV28; CDR3: CASSLLGRYQPQHF; DNA: TGTGCCAGCAGTTTATTGGGCAGGTATCAGCCCCAGCATTTT
size: many; J: TRBJ1-1; D: NA; length: 14; V: TRBV18; CDR3: CASSRQGMDTEAFF; DNA: TGTGCCAGCTCCCGTCAGGGCATGGACACTGAAGCTTTCTTT
size: many; J: TRBJ2-5; D: TRBD2; length: 15; V: TRBV11-3; CDR3: CASSGGLAGVETQYF; DNA: TGTGCCAGCAGCGGGGGACTAGCGGGAGTAGAGACCCAGTACTTC
size: few; J: TRBJ2-7; D: NA; length: 14; V: TRBV15; CDR3: CATSRDASSYEQYF; DNA: TGTGCCACCAGCAGAGATGCGAGCTCCTACGAGCAGTACTTC
size: NA; J: TRBJ2-1; D: NA; length: 15; V: TRBV5-1; CDR3: CASRTTPISGGEQFF; DNA: TGCGCCAGCAGGACGACCCCAATCTCTGGCGGCGAGCAGTTCTTC
size: NA; J: TRBJ2-5; D: TRBD1; length: 15; V: TRBV6-1; CDR3: CASIKRTGPQETQYF; DNA: TGTGCCAGCATCAAACGGACAGGTCCCCAAGAGACCCAGTACTTC
size: few; J: TRBJ1-6; D: NA; length: 12; V: TRBV7-9; CDR3: CASSLGISPLHF; DNA: TGTGCCAGCAGCTTAGGGATTTCACCCCTCCACTTT
size: NA; J: TRBJ1-5; D: NA; length: 15; V: TRBV6-2/TRBV6-3; CDR3: CASSYVQGGNQPQHF; DNA: TGTGCCAGCAGTTACGTGCAGGGTGGCAATCAGCCCCAGCATTTT
size: many; J: TRBJ2-1; D: TRBD1; length: 15; V: TRBV6-2/TRBV6-3; CDR3: CASSYSGTDIGEQFF; DNA: TGTGCCAGCAGTTACTCAGGGACAGACATAGGGGAGCAGTTCTTC
size: many; J: TRBJ1-1; D: NA; length: 13; V: TRBV28; CDR3: CASTPGTYTEAFF; DNA: TGTGCCAGCACCCCGGGAACTTACACTGAAGCTTTCTTT
size: few; J: TRBJ1-1; D: NA; length: 15; V: TRBV10-3; CDR3: CAISEFRGRDTEAFF; DNA: TGTGCCATCAGTGAATTCCGGGGGAGGGACACTGAAGCTTTCTTT
size: many; J: TRBJ2-3; D: NA; length: 13; V: TRBV7-2; CDR3: CASSSPGTDTQYF; DNA: TGTGCCAGCAGCTCGCCAGGCACAGATACGCAGTATTTT
size: NA; J: TRBJ1-1; D: TRBD1; length: 20; V: TRBV7-9; CDR3: CASSPLPRGGTGVGYTEAFF; DNA: TGTGCCAGCAGCCCCCTCCCACGCGGTGGGACAGGGGTAGGATATACTGAAGCTTTCTTT
size: few; J: TRBJ2-1; D: NA; length: 12; V: TRBV7-9; CDR3: CASSRLGDGQFF; DNA: TGTGCCAGCAGCCGTCTGGGGGATGGGCAGTTCTTC
size: NA; J: TRBJ2-7; D: TRBD1; length: 14; V: TRBV27; CDR3: CASSFGRTGYEQYF; DNA: TGTGCCAGCAGTTTTGGTCGGACAGGCTACGAGCAGTACTTC
size: many; J: TRBJ2-3; D: TRBD2; length: 15; V: TRBV7-3; CDR3: CASSERGGRVGTQYF; DNA: TGTGCCAGCAGCGAACGGGGCGGGAGGGTCGGTACGCAGTATTTT
size: many; J: TRBJ2-1; D: TRBD2; length: 16; V: TRBV2; CDR3: CASRREGKSSYNEQFF; DNA: TGTGCCAGCAGGAGGGAGGGCAAAAGCTCCTACAATGAGCAGTTCTTC
size: many; J: TRBJ2-2; D: TRBD1; length: 17; V: TRBV28; CDR3: CASSLFGTVSNTGELFF; DNA: TGTGCCAGCAGTTTATTCGGGACAGTGAGCAACACCGGGGAGCTGTTTTTT
size: NA; J: TRBJ2-2; D: NA; length: 14; V: TRBV18; CDR3: CASSPYQNTGELFF; DNA: TGTGCCAGCTCGCCCTACCAGAACACCGGGGAGCTGTTTTTT
size: many; J: TRBJ2-3; D: NA; length: 14; V: TRBV20-1; CDR3: CSAERDTPADTQYF; DNA: TGCAGTGCGGAGAGGGACACACCGGCGGATACGCAGTATTTT
size: NA; J: TRBJ1-3; D: NA; length: 16; V: TRBV5-1; CDR3: CASSLVGDGSGNTIYF; DNA: TGCGCCAGCAGCTTGGTTGGGGACGGCTCTGGAAACACCATATATTTT
size: many; J: TRBJ2-2; D: NA; length: 16; V: TRBV28; CDR3: CASTTEEGRLTGELFF; DNA: TGTGCCAGCACGACAGAAGAGGGACGCCTCACCGGGGAGCTGTTTTTT
size: many; J: TRBJ2-7; D: TRBD2; length: 16; V: TRBV11-2; CDR3: CASSSHGRESGDEQYF; DNA: TGTGCCAGCAGCTCTCATGGGAGGGAATCTGGGGACGAGCAGTACTTC
size: NA; J: TRBJ2-1; D: TRBD2; length: 18; V: TRBV5-8; CDR3: CASSLLVSPGRPYNEQFF; DNA: TGTGCCAGCAGCTTGTTGGTATCACCCGGGAGGCCGTACAATGAGCAGTTCTTC
size: NA; J: TRBJ1-5; D: TRBD1; length: 16; V: TRBV6-1; CDR3: CASSDPAGQANQPQHF; DNA: TGTGCCAGCAGTGACCCGGCGGGACAGGCAAATCAGCCCCAGCATTTT
size: many; J: TRBJ1-1; D: NA; length: 13; V: TRBV13; CDR3: CASSPPGPTEAFF; DNA: TGTGCCAGCAGCCCCCCGGGACCCACTGAAGCTTTCTTT
size: NA; J: TRBJ1-2; D: NA; length: 14; V: TRBV6-2/TRBV6-3; CDR3: CASSPLSGFYGYTF; DNA: TGTGCCAGCAGCCCCCTTTCGGGGTTCTATGGCTACACCTTC
size: NA; J: TRBJ2-7; D: NA; length: 12; V: TRBV25-1; CDR3: CASSAGQRRQYF; DNA: TGTGCCAGCAGCGCCGGACAGCGGCGGCAGTACTTC
size: many; J: TRBJ2-1; D: NA; length: 15; V: TRBV27; CDR3: CASSWVGSSYNEQFF; DNA: TGTGCCAGCAGCTGGGTGGGTAGCTCCTACAATGAGCAGTTCTTC
size: many; J: TRBJ1-1; D: NA; length: 13; V: TRBV12-3/TRBV12-4; CDR3: CASRESMNTEAFF; DNA: TGTGCCAGCAGGGAGTCCATGAACACTGAAGCTTTCTTT
size: few; J: TRBJ2-3; D: NA; length: 12; V: TRBV10-3; CDR3: CAISDGGDTQYF; DNA: TGTGCCATCAGTGATGGCGGAGATACGCAGTATTTT
size: few; J: TRBJ2-5; D: NA; length: 11; V: TRBV29-1; CDR3: CSVARQETQYF; DNA: TGCAGCGTTGCCCGACAAGAGACCCAGTACTTC
size: NA; J: TRBJ1-3; D: NA; length: 15; V: TRBV6-1; CDR3: CASSASVGPGNTIYF; DNA: TGTGCCAGCAGCGCCTCGGTGGGGCCTGGAAACACCATATATTTT
size: NA; J: TRBJ2-7; D: NA; length: 16; V: TRBV2; CDR3: CASSGNAGRSSYEQYF; DNA: TGTGCCAGCAGTGGTAATGCGGGAAGGTCGTCCTACGAGCAGTACTTC
size: few; J: TRBJ2-6; D: NA; length: 14; V: TRBV20-1; CDR3: CSGESLPGANVLTF; DNA: TGCAGTGGAGAGTCTCTGCCTGGGGCCAACGTCCTGACTTTC
size: few; J: TRBJ2-5; D: NA; length: 14; V: TRBV10-2; CDR3: CASSDGILAETQYF; DNA: TGCGCCAGCAGTGACGGGATTTTGGCGGAGACCCAGTACTTC
size: many; J: TRBJ2-1; D: TRBD2; length: 12; V: TRBV20-1; CDR3: CSARGEGYEQFF; DNA: TGCAGTGCTAGGGGGGAGGGCTATGAGCAGTTCTTC
size: once; J: TRBJ2-7; D: TRBD1; length: 15; V: TRBV2; CDR3: CASSGTGTGAYEQYF; DNA: TGTGCCAGCAGTGGTACCGGGACAGGAGCTTACGAGCAGTACTTC
size: many; J: TRBJ2-3; D: TRBD2; length: 16; V: TRBV4-1; CDR3: CASSQGAGESTDTQYF; DNA: TGCGCCAGCAGCCAAGGAGCGGGGGAAAGCACAGATACGCAGTATTTT
size: NA; J: TRBJ1-2; D: NA; length: 12; V: TRBV30; CDR3: CAWSNSAGGYTF; DNA: TGTGCCTGGAGTAATAGCGCGGGTGGCTACACCTTC
size: many; J: TRBJ2-1; D: NA; length: 14; V: TRBV20-1; CDR3: CSARTPGSYNEQFF; DNA: TGCAGTGCTCGAACCCCAGGCTCCTACAATGAGCAGTTCTTC
size: many; J: TRBJ2-5; D: NA; length: 14; V: TRBV28; CDR3: CASSFDRSQETQYF; DNA: TGTGCCAGCAGTTTCGACCGCAGCCAAGAGACCCAGTACTTC
size: many; J: TRBJ1-3; D: TRBD1; length: 17; V: TRBV27; CDR3: CASSPSQQGARGNTIYF; DNA: TGTGCCAGCAGTCCTAGTCAACAGGGGGCTCGTGGAAACACCATATATTTT
size: once; J: TRBJ1-2; D: NA; length: 14; V: TRBV6-5; CDR3: CASSSRQDHYGYTF; DNA: TGTGCCAGCAGTTCGAGACAGGACCACTATGGCTACACCTTC
size: few; J: TRBJ1-3; D: NA; length: 16; V: TRBV7-2; CDR3: CASSRVTSPGGNTIYF; DNA: TGTGCCAGCAGCCGGGTGACCTCCCCGGGAGGAAACACCATATATTTT
size: many; J: TRBJ2-3; D: NA; length: 15; V: TRBV29-1; CDR3: CSVEESWASTDTQYF; DNA: TGCAGCGTTGAAGAGAGTTGGGCTAGCACAGATACGCAGTATTTT
size: NA; J: TRBJ2-3; D: NA; length: 12; V: TRBV11-2; CDR3: CASWQRPDTQYF; DNA: TGTGCCAGCTGGCAGCGGCCAGATACGCAGTATTTT
size: many; J: TRBJ1-1; D: NA; length: 13; V: TRBV30; CDR3: CAWLSSWNTEAFF; DNA: TGTGCCTGGCTATCTAGCTGGAACACTGAAGCTTTCTTT
size: NA; J: TRBJ2-7; D: NA; length: 11; V: TRBV7-8; CDR3: CASSRSGEQYF; DNA: TGTGCCAGCAGCCGTTCGGGCGAGCAGTACTTC
size: many; J: TRBJ2-1; D: NA; length: 13; V: TRBV11-2; CDR3: CASSLGQVDEQFF; DNA: TGTGCCAGCAGCTTAGGTCAGGTCGATGAGCAGTTCTTC
size: many; J: TRBJ1-1; D: NA; length: 14; V: TRBV5-6; CDR3: CASSLGHWDTEAFF; DNA: TGTGCCAGCAGCTTGGGACATTGGGATACTGAAGCTTTCTTT
size: many; J: TRBJ2-1; D: TRBD2; length: 14; V: TRBV27; CDR3: CASQGLAGHNEQFF; DNA: TGTGCCAGCCAGGGACTAGCGGGACACAATGAGCAGTTCTTC
size: many; J: TRBJ1-3; D: NA; length: 15; V: TRBV12-3/TRBV12-4; CDR3: CASSLGRRLGNTIYF; DNA: TGTGCCAGCAGTTTAGGTAGGAGGCTGGGAAACACCATATATTTT